This T cell receptor (beta chain) was sequenced during a study of beta chain features in type 1 diabetes. Across the whole study: Healthy donors and patients showed comparable age, gender and cell yields. Study-level results: A closer apparent resemblance between naive, central memory and Treg TCRB repertoires was seen in patients than in healthy donors. Insertions at VDJ junctions were less frequent in type 1 diabetes patients. These patients also deleted more nucleotides at the same junctions.

Sequenced material consisted of expressed TCRB transcripts (all of the isolated RNA was reverse transcribed). Libraries were prepared by immunoSEQ multiplex PCR; TCRdb keeps only in-frame clonotypes and omits some of them. The sample gives 330,000 or so clones, 13% to 15% of which show up once; approximately 6.7% is in the top ten. Germline-derived CDR1 and CDR2 are MGHDK and SYGVNS. The CDR3 is 13 amino acids. Trimming cost V 7 bases and J 0 bases, with 9 bases left between them. Details on this clone: Its target is not known.

Researchers reported sorting CD4+ naive, central memory, regulatory and stem cell-like memory cells via CD45RO/CCR7/CD25/CD127/CD95/CD27. Sequenced input: central memory CD4+ T cells from blood. This sequence originates from a man aged 30-40 years in good health. V and J are TRBV25-1 and TRBJ1-1; D not certain. CDR3 protein: CASKGQMNTEAFF. The CDR3 region has the DNA TGTGCCAGCAAGGGCCAGATGAACACTGAAGCTTTCTTT.